The 19 T cell receptor beta chains listed next were all sequenced from one sample in a study of siplizumab effects on memory and regulatory T cells. Cells from the mixed lymphocyte reaction underwent coculture for 6 days at 37 degrees C. Their cognate antigens are unknown. Some clones are missing from TCRdb's copy, which holds only in-frame ones; the method was immunoSEQ multiplex PCR. This table has about 12,000 clones, 30% to 50% appearing once. The specimen was CFSE-low (dividing) CD8+ T cells sorted from an allogeneic mixed lymphocyte reaction. The origin of the receptors is a human donor in good health; the cells came from an allogeneic mixed lymphocyte reaction.

This clone is labeled as medium-sized. V gene TRBV7-9 combines with J gene TRBJ2-7; no definite D call. This CDR3 is 13 amino acids long. Trimming took 5 bases from V and 4 from J, leaving 12 bases between them. The V gene's germline CDR1 is SEHNR and CDR2 FQNEAQ (reference sequence). The chain's CDR3 is CASSQPMGYEQYF. CDR3 bases: TGTGCCAGCAGCCAACCAATGGGATACGAGCAGTACTTC. Full variable domain (missing parts from reference TRBV7-9 and TRBJ2-7): DTGVSQNPRHKITKRGQNVTFRCDPISEHNRLYWYRQTLGQGPEFLTYFQNEAQLEKSRLLSDRFSAERPKGSFSTLEIQRTEQGDSAMYLCASSQPMGYEQYFGPGTRLTVT.

J is TRBJ2-2 and V is TRBV7-9, with 8 nucleotides matching TRBD1. The germline V gene has CDR1 SEHNR and CDR2 FQNEAQ (reference sequence). The J segment lost 3 bases and the V segment lost 5 bases, leaving 5 bases of the junction unmatched. This CDR3 has 15 residues. The CDR3 coding sequence is TGTGCCAGCAGCCGGACAGGGACACACACCGGGGAGCTGTTTTTT. The encoded protein is CASSRTGTHTGELFF.

This clone was picked up a small number of times. The gene calls are TRBV9 and TRBJ2-3; 9 bases line up with TRBD2. The CDR3 has 17 residues. V dropped 4 bases and J dropped 4; count of bases not matched to a gene: 13. Germline CDR1 and CDR2: SGDLS and YYNGEE. The CDR3 spells CASSQEGSGGAADTQYF. In DNA form, the CDR3 reads TGTGCCAGCAGCCAGGAAGGTAGCGGGGGCGCGGCAGATACGCAGTATTTT. The entire variable domain, with the rest obtained from reference TRBV9 and TRBJ2-3, is as follows: DSGVTQTPKHLITATGQRVTLRCSPRSGDLSVYWYQQSLDQGLQFLIQYYNGEERAKGNILERFSAQQFPDLHSELNLSSLELGDSALYFCASSQEGSGGAADTQYFGPGTRLTVL.

This rearrangement joins TRBV11-2 to TRBJ1-6; D might be TRBD1 (6 bases). V dropped 5 bases and J dropped 8 bases, with 13 bases sitting between them. Per germline, CDR1 SGHAT and CDR2 FQNNGV. This CDR3 is 14 amino acids long. CDR3: CASSLLTGYSPLHF. DNA of the CDR3: TGTGCCAGCAGCCTGCTGACAGGTTATTCACCCCTCCACTTT.

The chain joins TRBV7-3 to TRBJ2-3; 12 nucleotides align to TRBD2. The CDR3 has 16 residues. V trimming: 2 bases; J trimming: 5 bases; junction bases outside the gene matches: 5. Germline V lookup: CDR1 SGHTA, CDR2 FQGTGA. The CDR3 here is CASSLLAGGPEDTQYF. DNA for the CDR3: TGTGCCAGCAGCTTACTAGCGGGGGGGCCGGAAGATACGCAGTATTTT.

The table lists this clone with a few counts. This rearrangement joins TRBV9 to TRBJ2-7, with 8 bases aligning to TRBD2. CDR1 and CDR2 (germline): SGDLS, YYNGEE. The CDR3 spans 15 residues. J lost 3 bases, V lost 0 bases, and 5 bases had no gene match. The CDR3, as DNA: TGTGCCAGCAGCGTAGCGGCTAGCGGGCACTACGAGCAGTACTTC. Translation: CASSVAASGHYEQYF.

In nucleotides, the CDR3 is TGTGCCAGCAGCTTGGGGCCCACCGGGGTCTTGAGAAATGAGCAGTTCTTC. It is translated as CASSLGPTGVLRNEQFF. V usage is TRBV5-4 and J usage is TRBJ2-1; possibly TRBD2 for D (5 bases). Trimming took 0 bases from V and 7 from J, leaving 20 bases between them. Germline V CDR1 and CDR2: SGHNT, YYREEE (reference sequence). The CDR3 has 17 residues. Based on the CDR3 plus reference TRBV5-4 and TRBJ2-1, the full variable domain is ETGVTQSPTHLIKTRGQQVTLRCSSQSGHNTVSWYQQALGQGPQFIFQYYREEENGRGNFPPRFSGLQFPNYSSELNVNALELDDSALYLCASSLGPTGVLRNEQFFGPGTRLTVL.

The J gene is TRBJ2-5, the V gene TRBV7-9, with 9 nucleotides matching TRBD2. The CDR3 is 16 amino acids. The ends lost 3 bases at V and 4 bases at J; junction bases unmatched: 9. Germline V gives CDR1 SEHNR, CDR2 FQNEAQ (reference sequence). CDR3 residues: CASSLSAGGPPETQYF. The CDR3 DNA reads as TGTGCCAGCAGCTTGTCGGCGGGGGGGCCCCCAGAGACCCAGTACTTC.

The chain is built from TRBV27 and TRBJ2-1; D possibly corresponds to TRBD1 (6 bases). This CDR3 has 12 residues. CDR1 is MNHEY, CDR2 SMNVEV, per germline (reference sequence). V gave up 4 bases and J gave up 12 bases, with 13 bases separating them. The CDR3 loop is CASSYPGVPQFF. The CDR3 DNA reads as TGTGCCAGCAGTTATCCAGGGGTTCCGCAGTTCTTC.

The rearrangement joins TRBV9 to TRBJ2-1, with D perhaps assigned TRBD1 or TRBD2 (5 bases each). Germline V CDR1 and CDR2: SGDLS, YYNGEE. CDR3 length equals 15 residues. V lost 0 bases to trimming and J lost 4 bases, with 11 bases between them. CDR3 region: CASSVVAGSYNEQFF. As DNA, the CDR3 is TGTGCCAGCAGCGTAGTGGCAGGGAGTTACAATGAGCAGTTCTTC.

The V call is TRBV5-8, the J call TRBJ2-7; D is perhaps TRBD2 (5 bases). The germline V gene encodes CDR1 SGHTS and CDR2 YDEGEE. This CDR3 region has 12 residues. V was cut by 2 bases and J by 4 bases, with 7 bases left in between. Written as DNA, the CDR3 is TGTGCCAGCAGCTTCGGGAAATACGAGCAGTACTTC. Protein product: CASSFGKYEQYF.

This rearrangement joins TRBV5-8 to TRBJ2-5; TRBD2 matches 9 bases. This CDR3 comprises 17 residues. Germline V gene data show CDR1 as SGHTS and CDR2 as YDEGEE. Germline trimming cut 3 bases from V and 5 bases from J; bases unmatched to any gene: 14. The DNA of the CDR3 is TGTGCCAGCAGCTGGGGGGACGAGACTAGCGGTCCGGAGACCCAGTACTTC. Translated, it gives CASSWGDETSGPETQYF.

V is TRBV27 and J is TRBJ2-7; 14 bases match TRBD2. V trimming: 5 bases; J trimming: 5 bases; junction bases outside the gene matches: 5. In germline, CDR1 is MNHEY, CDR2 SMNVEV (reference sequence). There are 15 residues in the CDR3. CDR3: CASSPQGLAGDEQYF. For the CDR3, the DNA is TGTGCCAGCAGTCCCCAGGGACTAGCGGGGGACGAGCAGTACTTC.

This sequence joins TRBV5-1 and TRBJ2-7; TRBD1 matches 10 bases. With V trimmed by 4 bases and J by 4 bases, 5 bases remained unmatched. The CDR3 contains 14 residues. Germline lookup yields CDR1 SGHRS and CDR2 YFSETQ. This CDR3 reads CASSHGTGVYEQYF. The CDR3 region has the DNA TGCGCCAGCAGCCATGGGACAGGGGTTTACGAGCAGTACTTC.

This clone rates as medium-sized. Within the sample, other DNA sequences also encode this same CDR3. This chain links TRBV2 with TRBJ1-1; 8 positions agree with TRBD1. CDR1 and CDR2 (germline): SNHLY, FYNNEI. This CDR3 region has 15 residues. V was pared by 2 bases and J by 5 bases, with 7 bases of the junction left unmatched. The CDR3 DNA follows: TGTGCCAGCAGTGAAAGATGGACAGGGAAGACTGAAGCTTTCTTT. Protein sequence: CASSERWTGKTEAFF.

This clone is labeled as medium-sized. This chain links TRBV7-9 with TRBJ1-1; unclear D gene. The V and J ends lost 5 bases and 1 base respectively, with 23 bases between them. CDR3 length: 18 residues. Per the germline V gene, CDR1 is SEHNR and CDR2 is FQNEAQ (reference sequence). In DNA form, the CDR3 reads TGTGCCAGCAGCCCCCTAGCCCTTTCAGGTGCGAGGAACACTGAAGCTTTCTTT. Translated, it gives CASSPLALSGARNTEAFF.

This rearrangement joins TRBV5-4 to TRBJ2-7; perhaps TRBD2 as D (5 bases). The ends were cut back, 2 bases at V and 4 bases at J, with 7 bases in the middle. CDR1 SGHNT and CDR2 YYREEE come from the germline V gene (reference sequence). This CDR3 is built from 12 residues. The CDR3 sequence is CASSFGKYEQYF. DNA for the CDR3: TGTGCCAGCAGCTTCGGGAAATACGAGCAGTACTTC.

This chain connects TRBV6-1 to TRBJ2-5; D gene ambiguous. This CDR3 has 15 amino acids. The ends were cut back, 3 bases at V and 5 bases at J, with 16 bases in the middle. Germline V gene lookup returns CDR1 MNHNS and CDR2 SASEGT. The CDR3 sequence is CASSDSPRISETQYF. The DNA of the CDR3 is TGTGCCAGCAGTGACAGTCCAAGGATCTCGGAGACCCAGTACTTC.

The chain has TRBV19 and TRBJ1-2; 9 positions agree with TRBD1. Germline assignment: CDR1 LNHDA and CDR2 SQIVND (reference sequence). CDR3 length: 14 amino acids. Losses at the gene ends were 7 bases for V and 5 bases for J; bases not matched to a gene: 8. CDR3 loop: CASNWGTGLYGYTF. CDR3 nucleotides: TGTGCCAGTAATTGGGGGACAGGGCTATATGGCTACACCTTC.